The present TCR beta chain was sequenced within a study of OX40 agonist ivuxolimab in advanced cancers. Turning to the study itself: Each patient was given ivuxolimab into a vein every 2 weeks, at 0.01 to 10 mg/kg.

Only in-frame clones appear in the TCRdb table, and some are missing; sequencing was by immunoSEQ multiplex PCR. The sample lists tens of thousands of clones; approximately 86% were seen once. Germline-derived CDR1 and CDR2 are LNHDA and SQIVND (reference sequence). Deletions cut 3 bases from V and 0 bases from J, with 6 bases between. The CDR3 is 15 amino acids. The chain joins TRBV19 to TRBJ2-6; D ambiguous. The specimen comprised CD4+ or CD8+ T cells sorted from blood, sampled in a trial of the OX40 agonist ivuxolimab. This clonotype originated in an adult with an advanced solid tumor such as melanoma, head and neck, liver or kidney cancer. CDR3 nucleotides: TGTGCCAGTAGTATCAGTCTCTCTGGGGCCAACGTCCTGACTTTC. This codes for CASSISLSGANVLTF.